This T cell receptor beta chain was captured in a study of identifying expanded T cells in peripheral blood (dated by TCRdb to between 2019 and 2020). General notes on the study: Technical replicates were generated by sequencing separate aliquots of the same genomic DNA pool, and four replicates were compared pairwise.

This clone was found a few times. Its cognate antigen has yet to be identified. Base-call qualities are not available, and no considerably larger clone is one nucleotide away. The immunoSEQ Assay, which relies on bias-controlled multiplex PCR amplification of genomic DNA, was used to profile TCRbeta CDR3 regions. Per the source publication's procedure: To quantify the absolute abundance of each unique TCRbeta CDR3 region, the sequences were collapsed and filtered. Differential abundance was assessed using a binomial (Fisher-equivalent) model and a beta-binomial model in which time-dependent variance fitted from healthy donors was added. Any clone with fewer than 5 combined templates was excluded, and a clone was called differentially abundant if its Benjamini-Hochberg FDR was below 0.01. Beta-binomial variance was modeled as a function of total template count across the two samples using the form v = (b*log(k)+a)^2. TCRdb carries this immuneACCESS record with in-frame sequences only. Its versions omit some clonotypes, under half of them owing to an unresolved V gene in the studies checked, with the rest unexplained. V and J calls plus clone size are reproduced from that table; the DNA served to infer D and trimming. The sample table shows 50,000 to 75,000 clones, and about 80% are seen once. The ten largest make up more than 15% of the sample.

During the collection period, no immune events, such as infections, were documented for the healthy donors. Healthy-donor blood repertoires served as a training cohort to calibrate time-dependent variance in a beta-binomial model of T-cell clone differential abundance. The training cohort included approximately 10 healthy donors, of whom 3 were female and 7 were male. The donors were between about 25 and 70 years old, with an average age of about 47 years. Whole blood from each healthy donor was obtained from a commercial supplier and was collected at three time points around 15 days apart. Genomic DNA was extracted from unsorted whole blood for immunosequencing. The CDR3 spans 16 residues, from the cysteine through the phenylalanine. Of all the DNA, just the CDR3 is kept, 48 bases in frame from base 1. V and J are truncated by 4 bases and 2 bases respectively, leaving an intervening sequence of 16 bases. According to the germline V gene (reference sequence), CDR1 reads MNHEY and CDR2 reads SMNVEV.

Beyond this particular receptor, the publication reports: For all healthy donors, the variance in clone template counts between roughly 2-week samples rose significantly as total template count increased. The authors expected that biological variance in healthy repertoires might rise further over much longer intervals, such as months to years. Across all healthy-donor time intervals, the beta-binomial model significantly lowered both the number of clones called differentially abundant and the false-positive rate. The binomial model flagged around 1.3 differentially abundant clones between technical replicates, compared with 15 to 17 over approximately 2 weeks and 19 over four weeks.

The sample taken for sequencing was blood. This sequence uses TRBV27 and TRBJ2-3, with the D segment identity uncertain. This TCR derives from a person between 18 and 75 years old in good health. The CDR3 is CASSSRGAQPTDTQYF. In nucleotide form, the sequence is TGTGCCAGCAGTTCTCGTGGAGCCCAACCCACAGATACGCAGTATTTT.